The text below deals with one T cell receptor beta chain. Its matching antigen is unknown. Between the trimmed V and J ends, which lost 0 bases and 4 bases, there was a span of 13 bases. The CDR3 has 16 amino acids. From germline, CDR1 is SGHTA and CDR2 FQGNSA. This entry is derived from a study of cytomegalovirus exposure and HLA in healthy donors. Study-wide findings and caveats: TCR association rates varied by HLA locus in a later analysis, with DRB1 highest and HLA-C lowest. Several of the most significant clusters appeared, in a later analysis, to be linked to common viral pathogens.

PCR amplification relied on 60 Vbeta primers (plus 13 Jbeta primers). TCRdb's copy holds only in-frame clones and misses some; the assay was immunoSEQ multiplex PCR. The data contain 150,000 to 200,000 clones, roughly four fifths of them singletons. The sample consisted of PBMCs. The TCR sequence derives from a woman between 18 and 30 years old in good health and CMV-seropositive. This chain joins TRBV7-2 and TRBJ1-3; TRBD1 might be the D (5 bases). The CDR3 coding sequence is TGTGCCAGCAGCTTAGCCCCAGGGCAAGAAGGAAACACCATATATTTT. Protein sequence: CASSLAPGQEGNTIYF.